This T cell receptor beta chain emerged from a study of blood T cell repertoires in COVID-19. Authors' analysis steps: Amplification of reference gene primers provided the estimated nucleated cell counts. This table comes from immunoSEQ multiplex PCR, and its TCRdb copy is limited to in-frame clones, with some not included. V and J calls and clone size are given by that table; D and trimming were obtained from the DNA. The sample shows hundreds of thousands of clones, 86% of them seen only once. Germline CDR1 and CDR2: SGHRS and YFSETQ. The CDR3 covers 16 residues. The V and J ends lost 5 bases and 0 bases respectively, with 17 bases between them. Enrollment of patients from Seattle took place during active infection, with longitudinal follow-up.

Specimen: peripheral blood. The receptor was isolated from a woman between 70 and 85 years old with COVID-19, enrolled during active disease. The gene calls are TRBV5-1 and TRBJ1-1; D perhaps matches TRBD1 (5 bases). The CDR3 reads CASSSTVGALNTEAFF. The CDR3 DNA is TGCGCCAGCAGTTCTACGGTAGGGGCTTTGAACACTGAAGCTTTCTTT.